This is a list of T cell receptor beta chains from one sample in a study of identical twins. TCRdb reprocessed the 5' RACE reads with MiXCR, giving one entry per CDR3 protein. The data show about 210,000 distinct CDR3 sequences, around 10% seen once. The sequenced sample consisted of memory (CD45RO+) T cells sorted from blood. The receptors were sampled from a woman between 18 and 29 years old in good health. Each CDR3 is given with its conserved first and last residue.

v_gene	j_gene	CDR3aa
TRBV9	TRBJ1-5	CASSTSGGPQHF
TRBV20-1	TRBJ2-5	CSALRPTSGQETQYF
TRBV18	TRBJ2-2	CASSSYGTVTGELFF
TRBV7-2	TRBJ2-3	CASSRQRNTQYF
TRBV20-1	TRBJ2-3	CSARGGSGSTDTQYF
TRBV7-3	TRBJ2-5	CASSLGPGGETQYF
TRBV20-1	TRBJ1-2	CSAREGQEYGYTF
TRBV6-1	TRBJ1-3	CASSPEGRGAGNTIYF
TRBV5-1	TRBJ2-3	CASSFKSGGDTQYF
TRBV20-1	TRBJ1-2	CSARKSGVIKGYTF
TRBV7-9	TRBJ2-1	CASSLWGGSYNEQFF
TRBV27	TRBJ2-7	CASSSRLAGFQEQYF
TRBV19	TRBJ1-5	CASMKGAANQPQHF
TRBV20-1	TRBJ1-4	CSATASEGVIFEKLFF
TRBV2	TRBJ2-7	CARRDRVTYEQYF
TRBV11-2	TRBJ2-7	CASSRKGLAGDIVGEQYF
TRBV6-5	TRBJ1-1	CASSYGGLLNTEAFF
TRBV20-1	TRBJ2-1	CSAPGLASSYNEQFF
TRBV7-2	TRBJ2-3	CASSWGADTQYF
TRBV7-9	TRBJ1-3	CASSFIGPSGNTIYF
TRBV10-3	TRBJ2-3	CAISTRQGLTDTQYF
TRBV20-1	TRBJ2-1	CSARDMATTHNEQFF
TRBV20-1	TRBJ1-5	CSASGTGNQPQHF
TRBV12-3/TRBV12-4	TRBJ1-2	CASSLRGDGYTF
TRBV20-1	TRBJ2-1	CSAREVAGVRFEQFF
TRBV19	TRBJ2-1	CASREEVAGSTEQFF
TRBV28	TRBJ1-2	CASSQGARGYTF